This T cell receptor beta chain was captured in a study of cytomegalovirus exposure and HLA in healthy donors. About the research overall: In a previous analysis, 100 million to 140 million unique TCR beta sequences were found from 150 million to 200 million T cells.

Findings of the study overall: In the analysis, some V segments, TRBV6-2 and TRBV6-3 included, were excluded as indistinguishable.

Germline V gives CDR1 MNHEY, CDR2 SVGAGI. V was pared by 0 bases and J by 2 bases, with 8 bases between. This CDR3 has 14 amino acids. Turning to this clone: Its target is not known.

The PCR contained 60 Vbeta and 13 Jbeta primers. Only in-frame clones appear in the TCRdb table, and some are missing; sequencing was by immunoSEQ multiplex PCR. The data show around 200,000 clones, over 70% seen once. This receptor was taken from a woman aged 60-70 years in good health and CMV-seropositive. The sequenced material came from PBMCs. V gene TRBV6-5 combines with J gene TRBJ2-7, with D possibly matching TRBD2 (5 bases). The CDR3 spells CASSYSAGAYEQYF. CDR3 DNA sequence: TGTGCCAGCAGTTACTCCGCCGGGGCCTACGAGCAGTACTTC.